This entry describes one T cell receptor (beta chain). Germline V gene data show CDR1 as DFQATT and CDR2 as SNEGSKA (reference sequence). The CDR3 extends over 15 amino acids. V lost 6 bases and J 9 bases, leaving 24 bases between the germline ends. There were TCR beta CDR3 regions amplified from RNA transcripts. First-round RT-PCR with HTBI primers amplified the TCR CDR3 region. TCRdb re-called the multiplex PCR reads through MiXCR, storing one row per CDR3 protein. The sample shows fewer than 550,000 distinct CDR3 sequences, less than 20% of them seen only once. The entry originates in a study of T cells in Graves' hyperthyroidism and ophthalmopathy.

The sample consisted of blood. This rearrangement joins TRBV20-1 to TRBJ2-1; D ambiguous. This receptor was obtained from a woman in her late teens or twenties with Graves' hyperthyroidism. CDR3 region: CSANPDERLTTEQFF. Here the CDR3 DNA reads TGCAGTGCGAACCCTGACGAGAGGTTAACAACTGAGCAGTTCTTC.